This section outlines one T cell receptor beta chain sequence together with its context. This sample was taken from a study of blood T cell repertoires in COVID-19. The wider study: Nucleic acid was either cDNA or gDNA, and it came from T cells, B-cell-depleted T cells, or PBMCs.

Authors' processing steps: Estimated nucleated cell counts came from reference gene primer amplification. Only in-frame clones appear in the TCRdb table, and some are missing; sequencing was by immunoSEQ multiplex PCR. V, J and clone size are taken as reported in that table, and D and trimming were inferred from the DNA itself. The data hold about 190,000 clones, with under 90% observed a single time. The sequence was collected from a man younger than 45 with active or convalescent COVID-19. Sequenced sample: peripheral blood.

CDR3 bases: TGTGCCAGTAATACGCTAGCGGGAGGGCCCACCGGGGAGCTGTTTTTT. Amino acid sequence: CASNTLAGGPTGELFF. V usage is TRBV19 and J usage is TRBJ2-2; 12 bases match TRBD2. The CDR3 has 16 amino acids. Germline V gives CDR1 LNHDA, CDR2 SQIVND (reference sequence). V was clipped by 7 bases and J by 4 bases; unmatched bases: 7.